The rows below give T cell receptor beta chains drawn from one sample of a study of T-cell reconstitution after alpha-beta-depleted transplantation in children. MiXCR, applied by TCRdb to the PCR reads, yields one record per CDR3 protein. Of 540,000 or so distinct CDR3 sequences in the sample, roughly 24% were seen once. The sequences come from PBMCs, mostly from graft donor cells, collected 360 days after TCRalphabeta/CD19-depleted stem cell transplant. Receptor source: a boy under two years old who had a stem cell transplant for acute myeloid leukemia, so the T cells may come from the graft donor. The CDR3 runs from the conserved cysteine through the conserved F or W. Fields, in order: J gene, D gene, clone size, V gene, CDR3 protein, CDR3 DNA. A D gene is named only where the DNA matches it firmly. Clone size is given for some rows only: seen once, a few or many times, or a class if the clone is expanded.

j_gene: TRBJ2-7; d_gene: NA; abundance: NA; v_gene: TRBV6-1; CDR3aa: CASSDRLSYEQYF; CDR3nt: TGTGCCAGCAGTGACCGCCTATCCTACGAGCAGTACTTC
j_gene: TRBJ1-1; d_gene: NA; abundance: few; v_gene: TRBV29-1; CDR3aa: CSVLKSSTEAFF; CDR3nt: TGCAGCGTTCTCAAGAGTAGCACTGAAGCTTTCTTT
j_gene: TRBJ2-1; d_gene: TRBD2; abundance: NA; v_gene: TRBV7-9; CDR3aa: CASSSPSGGNEQFF; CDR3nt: TGTGCCAGCAGTTCCCCTAGCGGGGGGAATGAGCAGTTCTTC
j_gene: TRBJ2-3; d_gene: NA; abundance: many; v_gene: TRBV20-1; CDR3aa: CSARDTGTHNTQYF; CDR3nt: TGCAGTGCTAGAGATACGGGGACCCATAATACGCAGTATTTT
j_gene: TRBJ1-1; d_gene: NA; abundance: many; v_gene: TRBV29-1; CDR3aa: CSVEGEGVGAFF; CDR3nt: TGCAGCGTTGAAGGCGAGGGAGTGGGAGCTTTCTTT
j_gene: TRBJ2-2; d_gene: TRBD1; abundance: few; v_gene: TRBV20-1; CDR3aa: CSAGDRTTGELFF; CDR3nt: TGCAGTGCTGGGGACAGGACGACCGGGGAGCTGTTTTTT
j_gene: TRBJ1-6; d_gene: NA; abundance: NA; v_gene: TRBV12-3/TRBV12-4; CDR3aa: CASSLSGHNSPLHF; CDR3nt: TGTGCCAGCAGTTTAAGTGGCCACAATTCACCCCTCCACTTT
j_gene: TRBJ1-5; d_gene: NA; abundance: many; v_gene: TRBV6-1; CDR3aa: CASLPGHPWDVPQHF; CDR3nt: TGTGCCAGCCTCCCGGGACACCCCTGGGACGTGCCCCAGCATTTT
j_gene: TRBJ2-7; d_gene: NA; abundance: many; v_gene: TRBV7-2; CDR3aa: CASSLAPTSNSYSYEQYF; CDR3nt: TGTGCCAGCAGCTTAGCCCCTACTAGCAATTCTTACTCCTACGAGCAGTACTTC
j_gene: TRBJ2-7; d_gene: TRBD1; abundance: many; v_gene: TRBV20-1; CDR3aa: CSAITGDTSYEQYF; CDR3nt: TGCAGTGCCATAACAGGGGATACCTCCTACGAGCAGTACTTC
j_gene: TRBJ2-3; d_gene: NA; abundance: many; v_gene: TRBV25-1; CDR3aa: CASSEYPSDSSTDTQYF; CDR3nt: TGTGCCAGCAGTGAATACCCTAGCGACTCTAGCACAGATACGCAGTATTTT
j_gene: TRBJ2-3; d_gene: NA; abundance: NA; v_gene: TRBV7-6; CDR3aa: CASSTANTGTPRTDTQYF; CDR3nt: TGTGCCAGCAGCACCGCCAACACCGGGACACCTCGCACAGATACGCAGTATTTT
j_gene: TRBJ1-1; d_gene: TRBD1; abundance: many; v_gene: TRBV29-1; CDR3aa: CSVERDRVAPEAFF; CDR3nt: TGCAGCGTTGAAAGGGACAGGGTCGCCCCTGAAGCTTTCTTT
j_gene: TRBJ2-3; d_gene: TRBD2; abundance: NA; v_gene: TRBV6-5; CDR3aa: CASSWGGSRVSTDTQYF; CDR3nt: TGTGCCAGCAGTTGGGGGGGAAGTCGGGTGAGCACAGATACGCAGTATTTT
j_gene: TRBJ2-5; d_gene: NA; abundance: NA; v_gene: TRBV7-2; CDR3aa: CASSFIWGQETQYF; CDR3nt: TGTGCCAGCAGCTTCATATGGGGGCAAGAGACCCAGTACTTC
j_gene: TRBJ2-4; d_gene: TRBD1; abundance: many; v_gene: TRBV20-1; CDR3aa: CSASRGGLAKNIQYF; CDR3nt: TGCAGTGCTAGTAGAGGGGGCCTTGCCAAAAACATTCAGTACTTC
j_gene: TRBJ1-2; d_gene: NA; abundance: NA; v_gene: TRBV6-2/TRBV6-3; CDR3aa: CASSYGGASNYGYTF; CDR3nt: TGTGCCAGCAGTTACGGGGGAGCTTCTAACTATGGCTACACCTTC
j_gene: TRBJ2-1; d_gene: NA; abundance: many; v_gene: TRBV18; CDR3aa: CASSVTPGLHNEQFF; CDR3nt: TGTGCCAGCTCAGTGACGCCGGGCCTCCACAATGAGCAGTTCTTC
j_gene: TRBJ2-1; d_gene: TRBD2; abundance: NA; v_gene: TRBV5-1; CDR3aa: CASSLGTSGPYNEQFF; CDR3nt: TGCGCCAGCAGCTTGGGAACTAGCGGGCCCTACAATGAGCAGTTCTTC
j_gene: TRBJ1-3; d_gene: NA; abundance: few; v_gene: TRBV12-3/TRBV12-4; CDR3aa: CASSLTTGNTIYF; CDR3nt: TGTGCCAGCAGTTTAACCACTGGAAACACCATATATTTT
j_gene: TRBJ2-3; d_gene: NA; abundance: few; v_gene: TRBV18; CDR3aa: CASSPAGFTDTQYF; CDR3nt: TGTGCCAGCTCACCAGCAGGGTTCACAGATACGCAGTATTTT
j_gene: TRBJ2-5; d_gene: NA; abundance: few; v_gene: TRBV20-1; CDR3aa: CSAPPEGRETQYF; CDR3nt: TGCAGTGCCCCGCCGGAGGGGCGGGAGACCCAGTACTTC
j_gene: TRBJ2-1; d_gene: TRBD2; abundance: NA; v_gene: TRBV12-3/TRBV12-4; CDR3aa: CASSLRGGLINEQFF; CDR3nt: TGTGCCAGCAGTTTGCGGGGGGGCCTAATTAATGAGCAGTTCTTC
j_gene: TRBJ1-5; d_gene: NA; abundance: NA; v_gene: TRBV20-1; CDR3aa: CAALGGANPFNQPQHF; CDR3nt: TGCGCAGCTTTGGGGGGGGCTAACCCCTTCAATCAGCCCCAGCATTTT
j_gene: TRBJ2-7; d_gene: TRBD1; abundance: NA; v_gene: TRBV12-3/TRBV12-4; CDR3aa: CASSPGTGSSYLYF; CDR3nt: TGTGCCAGCAGTCCTGGGACAGGGAGCTCATACCTGTACTTC
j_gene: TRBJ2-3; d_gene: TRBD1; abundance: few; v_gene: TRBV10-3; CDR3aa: CAISSGTGATDTQYF; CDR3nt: TGTGCCATCAGCTCAGGGACAGGGGCCACAGATACGCAGTATTTT
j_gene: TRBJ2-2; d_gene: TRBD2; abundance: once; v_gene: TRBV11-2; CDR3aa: CASSLEFLAGLTGELFF; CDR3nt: TGTGCCAGCAGCTTGGAATTCCTAGCGGGGTTAACCGGGGAGCTGTTTTTT
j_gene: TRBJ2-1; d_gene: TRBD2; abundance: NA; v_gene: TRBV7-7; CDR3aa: CASSLEPGLAGVWEQFF; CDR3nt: TGTGCCAGCAGCTTGGAGCCCGGACTAGCGGGGGTTTGGGAGCAGTTCTTC
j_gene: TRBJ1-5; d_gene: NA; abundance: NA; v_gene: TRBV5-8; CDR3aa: CASSLGWRDSNQPQHF; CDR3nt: TGTGCCAGCAGCTTGGGTTGGAGGGATAGCAATCAGCCCCAGCATTTT
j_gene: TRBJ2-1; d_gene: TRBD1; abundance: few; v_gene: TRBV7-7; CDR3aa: CASSPGQAIGNEQFF; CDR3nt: TGTGCCAGCAGCCCCGGACAGGCAATTGGCAATGAGCAGTTCTTC
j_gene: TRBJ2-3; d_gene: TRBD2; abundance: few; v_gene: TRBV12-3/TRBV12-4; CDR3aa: CASRSSGGGTQYF; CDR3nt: TGTGCCAGCAGATCTAGCGGGGGAGGTACGCAGTATTTT
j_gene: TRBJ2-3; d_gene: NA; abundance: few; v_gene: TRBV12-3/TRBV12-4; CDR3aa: CASRGPSVVEYF; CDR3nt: TGTGCCAGCAGAGGGCCCTCCGTTGTCGAGTATTTT
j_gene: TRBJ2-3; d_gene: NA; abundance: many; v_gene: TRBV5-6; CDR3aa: CASSLASSDTQYF; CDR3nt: TGTGCCAGCAGCTTGGCCTCTAGCGATACGCAGTATTTT
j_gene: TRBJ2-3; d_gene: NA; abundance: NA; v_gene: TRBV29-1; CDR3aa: CSVGGAAPVTDTQYF; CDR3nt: TGCAGCGTTGGGGGGGCGGCTCCAGTCACAGATACGCAGTATTTT
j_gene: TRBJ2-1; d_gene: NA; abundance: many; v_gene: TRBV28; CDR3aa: CASSFIAEPYNEQFF; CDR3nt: TGTGCCAGCAGTTTCATCGCAGAACCATACAATGAGCAGTTCTTC
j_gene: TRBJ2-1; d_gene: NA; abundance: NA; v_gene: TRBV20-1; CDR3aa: CSAESSSSSYNEQFF; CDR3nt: TGCAGTGCCGAGTCCTCCTCTAGCTCCTACAATGAGCAGTTCTTC
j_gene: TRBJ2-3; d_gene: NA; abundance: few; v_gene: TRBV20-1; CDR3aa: CSARDLVKPRGTDTQYF; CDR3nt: TGCAGTGCTAGAGATCTCGTGAAGCCCCGAGGCACAGATACGCAGTATTTT
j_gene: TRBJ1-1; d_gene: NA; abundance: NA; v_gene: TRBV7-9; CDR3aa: CASSYDARGAFF; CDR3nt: TGTGCCAGCAGCTATGACGCGCGGGGAGCTTTCTTT
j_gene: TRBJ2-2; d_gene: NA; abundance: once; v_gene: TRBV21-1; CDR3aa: CASPSESRGTTGELFF; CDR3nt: TGTGCCAGCCCCTCAGAGAGCAGGGGCACCACCGGGGAGCTGTTTTTT
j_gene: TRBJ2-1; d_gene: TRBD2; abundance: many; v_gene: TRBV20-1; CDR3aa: CSARGSAGGANEQFF; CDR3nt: TGCAGTGCTAGGGGGTCTGCGGGGGGGGCCAATGAGCAGTTCTTC
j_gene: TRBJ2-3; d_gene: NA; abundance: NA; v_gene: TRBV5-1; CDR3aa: CASSAEKFSFTDTQYF; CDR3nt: TGCGCCAGCAGCGCGGAGAAGTTCTCGTTCACAGATACGCAGTATTTT
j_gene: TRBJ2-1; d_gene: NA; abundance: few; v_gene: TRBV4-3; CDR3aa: CASSLHRVPYNEQFF; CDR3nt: TGCGCCAGCAGCCTCCACAGGGTACCCTACAATGAGCAGTTCTTC
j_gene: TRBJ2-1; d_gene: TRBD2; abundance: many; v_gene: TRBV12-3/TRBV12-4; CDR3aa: CASSLAGTSKVREQFF; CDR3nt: TGTGCCAGCAGTTTGGCCGGGACTAGCAAGGTCCGGGAGCAGTTCTTC
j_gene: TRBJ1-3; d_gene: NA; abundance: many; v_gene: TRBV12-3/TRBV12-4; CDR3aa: CASSLRGTGNTIYF; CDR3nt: TGTGCCAGCAGTTTACGGGGAACTGGAAACACCATATATTTT
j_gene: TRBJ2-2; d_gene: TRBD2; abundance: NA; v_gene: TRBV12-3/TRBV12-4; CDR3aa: CASTWGGTGELFF; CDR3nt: TGTGCCAGCACCTGGGGGGGGACCGGGGAGCTGTTTTTT
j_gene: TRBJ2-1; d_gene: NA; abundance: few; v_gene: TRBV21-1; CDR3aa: CASSNRFTWGPGHNEQFF; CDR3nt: TGTGCCAGCAGCAACCGGTTCACGTGGGGGCCAGGGCACAATGAGCAGTTCTTC